This T cell receptor (beta chain) originates from a study of shared clonotypes between healthy human individuals. Findings and caveats of the study: Researchers found naive subsets generally carried larger estimated richness than memory subsets. It was the non-shared clonotypes that had lower generation probabilities than clonotypes shared by all four donors. Large sequencing depth failed to make sorted-subset sequencing complete, rarefaction showed.

Remarks on this clone: Its antigen is currently unknown.

Original data processing: Filtering differed for immunoSEQ, which gave only junction sequences without quality scores. Repertoires were generated with immunoSEQ multiplex PCR, while TCRdb's copy carries only in-frame clones and drops some. V, J and clone size are taken as reported in that table, and D and trimming were inferred from the DNA itself. The sample carries about 1.5 million clones, approximately 98% recorded once. Sequencing was carried out using naive CD4+ T cells sorted from blood. Specified subset: CD45RA+ positively selected. The TCR sequence derives from a man aged 25-45 years in good health.

The CDR3 loop is CASSSPTLNTEAFF. CDR3 DNA sequence: TGTGCCAGCAGTTCTCCAACACTGAACACTGAAGCTTTCTTT. The gene calls are TRBV28 and TRBJ1-1; D ambiguous. The CDR3 has 14 amino acids. The ends were cut back, 4 bases at V and 0 bases at J, with 9 bases in the middle. Germline V gene data show CDR1 as MDHEN and CDR2 as SYDVKM. Full variable domain (remainder filled in from reference TRBV28 and TRBJ1-1): DVKVTQSSRYLVKRTGEKVFLECVQDMDHENMFWYRQDPGLGLRLIYFSYDVKMKEKGDIPEGYSVSREKKERFSLILESASTNQTSMYLCASSSPTLNTEAFFGQGTRLTVV.